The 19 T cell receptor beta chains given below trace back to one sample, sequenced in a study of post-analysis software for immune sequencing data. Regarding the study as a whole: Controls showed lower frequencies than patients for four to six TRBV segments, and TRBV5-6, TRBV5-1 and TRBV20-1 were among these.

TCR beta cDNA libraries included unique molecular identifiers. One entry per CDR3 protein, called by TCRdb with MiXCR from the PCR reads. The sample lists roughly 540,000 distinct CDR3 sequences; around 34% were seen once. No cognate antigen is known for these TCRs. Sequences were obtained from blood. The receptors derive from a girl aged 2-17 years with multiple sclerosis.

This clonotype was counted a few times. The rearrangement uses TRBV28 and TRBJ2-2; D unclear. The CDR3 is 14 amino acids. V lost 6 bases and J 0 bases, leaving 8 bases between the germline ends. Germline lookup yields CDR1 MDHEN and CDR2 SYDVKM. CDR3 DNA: TGTGCCAGCAGCCAAACTACGAACACCGGGGAGCTGTTTTTT. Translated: CASSQTTNTGELFF.

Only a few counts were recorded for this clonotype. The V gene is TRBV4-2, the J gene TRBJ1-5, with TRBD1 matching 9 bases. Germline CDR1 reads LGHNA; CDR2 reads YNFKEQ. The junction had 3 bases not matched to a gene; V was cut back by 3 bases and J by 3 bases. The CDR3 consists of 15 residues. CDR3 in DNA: TGTGCCAGCAGCCAGACAGGGGGTCCCAATCAGCCCCAGCATTTT. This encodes CASSQTGGPNQPQHF.

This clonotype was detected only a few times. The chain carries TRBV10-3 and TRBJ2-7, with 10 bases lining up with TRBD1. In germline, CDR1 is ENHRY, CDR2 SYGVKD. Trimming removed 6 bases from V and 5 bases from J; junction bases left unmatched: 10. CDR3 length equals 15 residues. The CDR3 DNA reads TGTGCCATCAGCACTAATCGCGGGACAGGGGACGAGCAGTACTTC. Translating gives CAISTNRGTGDEQYF.

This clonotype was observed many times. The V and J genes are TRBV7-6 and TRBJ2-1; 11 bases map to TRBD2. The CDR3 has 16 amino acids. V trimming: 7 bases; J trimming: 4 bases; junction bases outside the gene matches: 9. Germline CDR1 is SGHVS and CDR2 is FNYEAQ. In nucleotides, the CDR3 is TGTGCCAGCACTAAGAGCCCTAGCGGGGGGTACAATGAGCAGTTCTTC. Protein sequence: CASTKSPSGGYNEQFF.

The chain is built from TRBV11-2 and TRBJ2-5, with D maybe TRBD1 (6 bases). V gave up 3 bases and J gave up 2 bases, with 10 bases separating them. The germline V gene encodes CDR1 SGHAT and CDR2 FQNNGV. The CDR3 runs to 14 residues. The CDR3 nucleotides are TGTGCCAGCAGCTTCTGGACAGCTCAAGAGACCCAGTACTTC. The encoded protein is CASSFWTAQETQYF.

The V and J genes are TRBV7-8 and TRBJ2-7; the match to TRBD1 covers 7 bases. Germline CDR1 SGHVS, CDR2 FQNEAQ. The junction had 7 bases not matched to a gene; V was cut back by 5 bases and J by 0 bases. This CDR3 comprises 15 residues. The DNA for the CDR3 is TGTGCCAGCAGCCTTGGACAGGAGAGCTCCTACGAGCAGTACTTC. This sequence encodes CASSLGQESSYEQYF.

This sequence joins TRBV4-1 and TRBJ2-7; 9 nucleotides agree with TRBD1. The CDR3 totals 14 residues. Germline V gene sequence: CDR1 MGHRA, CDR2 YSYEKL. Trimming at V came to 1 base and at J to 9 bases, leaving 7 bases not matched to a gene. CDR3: CASSQGGQGKGQYF. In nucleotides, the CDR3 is TGCGCCAGCAGCCAAGGGGGACAGGGTAAGGGGCAGTACTTC.

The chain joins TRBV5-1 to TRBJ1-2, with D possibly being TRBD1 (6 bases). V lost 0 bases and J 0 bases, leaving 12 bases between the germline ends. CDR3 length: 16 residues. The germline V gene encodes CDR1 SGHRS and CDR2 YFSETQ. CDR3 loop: CASSLVPGDANYGYTF. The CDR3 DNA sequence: TGCGCCAGCAGCTTGGTGCCAGGGGACGCTAACTATGGCTACACCTTC.

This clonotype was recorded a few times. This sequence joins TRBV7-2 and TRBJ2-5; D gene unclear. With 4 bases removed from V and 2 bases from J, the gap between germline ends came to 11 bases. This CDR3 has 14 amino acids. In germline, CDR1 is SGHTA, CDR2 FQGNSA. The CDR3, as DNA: TGTGCCAGCAGCTCCCCTTGGGGTCAAGAGACCCAGTACTTC. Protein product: CASSSPWGQETQYF.

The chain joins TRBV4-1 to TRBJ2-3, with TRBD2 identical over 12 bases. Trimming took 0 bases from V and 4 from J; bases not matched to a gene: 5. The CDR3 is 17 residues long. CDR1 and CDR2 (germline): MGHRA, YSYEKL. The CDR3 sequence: CASSQDFASGGADTQYF. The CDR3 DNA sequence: TGCGCCAGCAGCCAAGATTTCGCTAGCGGGGGGGCAGATACGCAGTATTTT.

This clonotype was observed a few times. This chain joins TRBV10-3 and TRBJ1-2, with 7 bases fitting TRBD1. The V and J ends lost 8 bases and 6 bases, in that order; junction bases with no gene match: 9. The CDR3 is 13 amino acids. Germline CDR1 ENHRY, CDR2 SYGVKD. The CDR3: CAIGGRGYDGYTF. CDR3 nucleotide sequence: TGTGCCATCGGGGGCAGGGGGTACGATGGCTACACCTTC.

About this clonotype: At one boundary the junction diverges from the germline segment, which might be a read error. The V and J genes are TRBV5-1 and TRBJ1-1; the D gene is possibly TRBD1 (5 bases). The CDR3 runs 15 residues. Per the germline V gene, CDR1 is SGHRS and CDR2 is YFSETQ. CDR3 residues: CASSLGRGMNTEAFF. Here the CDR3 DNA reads TGCGCCAGCAGTTTGGGGCGGGGTATGAACACTGAAGCTTTCTTT. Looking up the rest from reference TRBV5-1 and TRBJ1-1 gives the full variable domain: KAGVTQTPRYLIKTRGQQVTLSCSPISGHRSVSWYQQTPGQGLQFLFEYFSETQRNKGNFPGRFSGRQFSNSRSEMNVSTLELGDSALYLCASSLGRGMNTEAFFGQGTRLTVV.

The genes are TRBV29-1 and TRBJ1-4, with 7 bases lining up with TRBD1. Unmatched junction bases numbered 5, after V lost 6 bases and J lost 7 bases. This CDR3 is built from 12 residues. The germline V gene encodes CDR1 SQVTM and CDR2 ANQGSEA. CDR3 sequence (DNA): TGCAGCGTGAAGGGGGCGGGTGAAAAACTGTTTTTT. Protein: CSVKGAGEKLFF. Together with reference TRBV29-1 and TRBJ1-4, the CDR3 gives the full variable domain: SAVISQKPSRDICQRGTSLTIQCQVDSQVTMMFWYRQQPGQSLTLIATANQGSEATYESGFVIDKFPISRPNLTFSTLTVSNMSPEDSSIYLCSVKGAGEKLFFGSGTQLSVL.

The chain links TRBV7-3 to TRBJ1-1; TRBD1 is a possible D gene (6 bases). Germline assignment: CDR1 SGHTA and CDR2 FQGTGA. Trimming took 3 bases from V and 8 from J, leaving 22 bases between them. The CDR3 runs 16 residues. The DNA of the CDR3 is TGTGCCAGCAGCTTGGGGGCTAGTGGGAGTGGAACCGAAGCTTTCTTT. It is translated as CASSLGASGSGTEAFF.

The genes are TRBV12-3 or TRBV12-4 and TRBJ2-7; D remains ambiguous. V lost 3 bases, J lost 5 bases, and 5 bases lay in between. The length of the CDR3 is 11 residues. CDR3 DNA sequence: TGTGCCAGCAGTTTGACCCACGAGCAGTACTTC. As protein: CASSLTHEQYF.

The CDR3 region is CASSLGQGQQPQHF. The CDR3 coding sequence is TGTGCCAGCAGCCTCGGACAGGGTCAGCAGCCCCAGCATTTT. The rearrangement uses TRBV3-1 and TRBJ1-5, with 8 bases that match TRBD1. Looked up from germline, CDR1 is LGHDT and CDR2 is YNNKEL (reference sequence). V trimming: 4 bases; J trimming: 7 bases; junction bases outside the gene matches: 6. The CDR3 covers 14 residues.

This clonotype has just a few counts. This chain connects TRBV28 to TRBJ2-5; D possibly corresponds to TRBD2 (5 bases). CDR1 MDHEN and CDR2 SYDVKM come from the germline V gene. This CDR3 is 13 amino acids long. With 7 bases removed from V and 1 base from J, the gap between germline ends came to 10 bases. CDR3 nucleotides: TGTGCCAGCACGGAAGGGAGCCAAGAGACCCAGTACTTC. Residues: CASTEGSQETQYF.

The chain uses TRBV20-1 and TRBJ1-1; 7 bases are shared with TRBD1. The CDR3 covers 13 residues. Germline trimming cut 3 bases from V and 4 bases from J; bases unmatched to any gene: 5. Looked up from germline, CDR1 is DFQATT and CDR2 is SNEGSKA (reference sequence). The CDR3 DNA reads TGCAGTGCTAGTCAGGCAGGGGGCACTGAAGCTTTCTTT. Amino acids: CSASQAGGTEAFF.

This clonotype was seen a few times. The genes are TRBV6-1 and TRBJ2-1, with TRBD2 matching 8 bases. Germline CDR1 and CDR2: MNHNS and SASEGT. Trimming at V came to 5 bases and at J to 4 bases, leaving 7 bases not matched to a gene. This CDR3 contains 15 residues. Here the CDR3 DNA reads TGTGCCAGCAGTCCAGCGGGGGTGCTTTACAATGAGCAGTTCTTC. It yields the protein CASSPAGVLYNEQFF.